These T cell receptor beta chains were read from a single sample in a study of cytomegalovirus exposure and HLA in healthy donors. Data came from immunoSEQ multiplex PCR; TCRdb stores just in-frame clones and leaves some out. Here the sample table reports 100,000 to 150,000 clones. The sequencing sample was made of PBMCs. These TCRs come from a man between 18 and 29 years old in good health and CMV-seronegative. Each CDR3 is given without its conserved first and last residue.

V: TRBV19; CDR3: ASSTGTSGISYEQY
V: TRBV7-3; CDR3: ASSFIGRGRGSDEQF
V: TRBV4-2; CDR3: ASSQDLGGREGQETQY
V: TRBV6-6; CDR3: ASSQGQVH
V: TRBV7-2; CDR3: ASSSGLAGITDTQY
V: TRBV6-5; CDR3: ASSYSGEDGYNEQF
V: TRBV7-2; CDR3: ASSLSSTDQNEQF
V: TRBV18; CDR3: ASSPRTSGYNEQF
V: TRBV28; CDR3: ASSPSTGRNTIY
V: TRBV6-4; CDR3: ASSVTGGFTGELF
V: TRBV11-3; CDR3: ASSPRLPQGPDTQY
V: TRBV6-4; CDR3: ASSDSPGTGYNEQF
V: TRBV11-3; CDR3: ASSTRIQKGTDYGYT
V: TRBV7-9; CDR3: ASSLAESKGTDTQY
V: TRBV11-2; CDR3: ATDIRDRTYGYT
V: TRBV7-2; CDR3: ASSPSQGYSNQPQH
V: TRBV10-3; CDR3: AISETDRLAGLRDTQY
V: TRBV20-1; CDR3: SAVAGEQT
V: TRBV7-2; CDR3: ASSLAAQPQH
V: TRBV5-5; CDR3: ASSVQGAIGELF
V: TRBV11-3; CDR3: ASSVLDRTANYGYT
V: TRBV29-1; CDR3: SVDLGRETQY
V: TRBV27; CDR3: ASSRQGSSYNEQF
V: TRBV9; CDR3: ASSVWTGTGSADTQY
V: TRBV28; CDR3: ASSFFGGAYEQY
V: TRBV7-3; CDR3: ASSSSQIGNSYEQY
V: TRBV6-5; CDR3: ASRDNRYEQY
V: TRBV7-9; CDR3: ASSSYAGTTNEQY
V: TRBV9; CDR3: ASSPRTARDTQY
V: TRBV7-3; CDR3: ASSRTSGRADTQY
V: TRBV2; CDR3: ASSEQGHRTYSNQPQH
V: TRBV6-1; CDR3: ASFLGATNEKLF
V: TRBV6-1; CDR3: ASSGSGGSAEAF
V: TRBV29-1; CDR3: SVGDGRGQPQH
V: TRBV13; CDR3: ASSLAGQGRATEAF
V: TRBV15; CDR3: ATSRFSGSSNTQY
V: TRBV2; CDR3: ASSGLAGGPDTQY
V: TRBV7-8; CDR3: ASSLGQANNQPQH
V: TRBV7-2; CDR3: ASSLRDIGNTIY
V: TRBV27; CDR3: ASSFRAANYGYT